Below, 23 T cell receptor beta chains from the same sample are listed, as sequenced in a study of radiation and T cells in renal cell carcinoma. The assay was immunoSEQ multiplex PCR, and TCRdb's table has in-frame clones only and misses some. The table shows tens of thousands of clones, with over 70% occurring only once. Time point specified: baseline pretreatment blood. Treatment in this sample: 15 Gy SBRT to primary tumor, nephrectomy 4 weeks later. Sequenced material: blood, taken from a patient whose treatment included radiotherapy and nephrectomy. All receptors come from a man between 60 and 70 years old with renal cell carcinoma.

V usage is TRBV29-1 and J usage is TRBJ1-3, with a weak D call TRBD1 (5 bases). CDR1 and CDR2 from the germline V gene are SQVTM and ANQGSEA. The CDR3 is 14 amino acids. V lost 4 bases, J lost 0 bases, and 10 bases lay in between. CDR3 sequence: CSVGGEGSGNTIYF. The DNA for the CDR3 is TGCAGCGTTGGAGGGGAAGGCTCTGGAAACACCATATATTTT.

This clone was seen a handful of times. The CDR3, as DNA: TGTGCCAGCAGCAGCGGGATCTACAATGAGCAGTTCTTC. This gives the protein CASSSGIYNEQFF. The chain carries TRBV7-2 and TRBJ2-1, with 7 bases matching TRBD2. The CDR3 has 13 amino acids. Germline values: CDR1 SGHTA, CDR2 FQGNSA. The V and J ends lost 5 bases and 3 bases, in that order; junction bases with no gene match: 1. The variable domain in full, with the rest retrieved from reference TRBV7-2 and TRBJ2-1, is GAGVSQSPSNKVTEKGKDVELRCDPISGHTALYWYRQSLGQGLEFLIYFQGNSAPDKSGLPSDRFSAERTGGSVSTLTIQRTQQEDSAVYLCASSSGIYNEQFFGPGTRLTVL.

CDR3 sequence reads: CASSDRQTGVDTQYF. The CDR3 coding sequence is TGTGCCAGCAGTGATAGGCAGACAGGGGTAGATACGCAGTATTTT. The V and J genes are TRBV2 and TRBJ2-3, with 8 bases that match TRBD1. The CDR3 is 15 amino acids. Germline CDR1 is SNHLY and CDR2 is FYNNEI. Trimming took 3 bases from V and 5 from J; bases not matched to a gene: 7.

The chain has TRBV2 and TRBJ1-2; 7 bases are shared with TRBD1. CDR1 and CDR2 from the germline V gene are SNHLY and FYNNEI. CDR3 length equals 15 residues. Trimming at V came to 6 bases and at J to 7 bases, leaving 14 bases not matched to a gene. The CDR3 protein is CASSSGGVGVFGYTF. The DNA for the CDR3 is TGTGCCAGCAGCTCAGGGGGGGTGGGTGTTTTTGGCTACACCTTC. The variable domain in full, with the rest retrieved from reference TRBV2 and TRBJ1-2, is EPEVTQTPSHQVTQMGQEVILRCVPISNHLYFYWYRQILGQKVEFLVSFYNNEISEKSEIFDDQFSVERPDGSNFTLKIRSTKLEDSAMYFCASSSGGVGVFGYTFGSGTRLTVV.

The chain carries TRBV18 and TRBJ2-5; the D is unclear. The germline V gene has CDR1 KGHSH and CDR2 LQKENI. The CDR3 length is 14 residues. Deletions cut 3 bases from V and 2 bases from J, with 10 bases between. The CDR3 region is CASSPKDGQETQYF. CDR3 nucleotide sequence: TGTGCCAGCTCACCGAAGGACGGACAAGAGACCCAGTACTTC.

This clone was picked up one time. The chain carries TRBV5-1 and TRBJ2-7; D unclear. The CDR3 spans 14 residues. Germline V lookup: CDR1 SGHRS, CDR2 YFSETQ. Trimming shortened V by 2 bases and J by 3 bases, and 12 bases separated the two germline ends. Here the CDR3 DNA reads TGCGCCAGCAGCTTCAGTGTTAACAACTACGAGCAGTACTTC. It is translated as CASSFSVNNYEQYF.

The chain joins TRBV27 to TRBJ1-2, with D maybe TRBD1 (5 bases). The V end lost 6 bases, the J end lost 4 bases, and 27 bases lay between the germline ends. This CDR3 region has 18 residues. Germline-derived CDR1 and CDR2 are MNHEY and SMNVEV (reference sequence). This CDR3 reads CASSKEAPNLRGFYGYTF. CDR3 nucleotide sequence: TGTGCCAGCAGCAAGGAGGCTCCCAACCTAAGGGGTTTCTATGGCTACACCTTC.

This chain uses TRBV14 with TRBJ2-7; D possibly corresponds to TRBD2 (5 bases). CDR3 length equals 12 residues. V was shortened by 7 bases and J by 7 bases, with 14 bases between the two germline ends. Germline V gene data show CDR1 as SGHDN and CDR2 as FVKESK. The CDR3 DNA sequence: TGTGCCAGCAAGTCTCCGTCGGGGGAGCAGTACTTC. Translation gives CASKSPSGEQYF.

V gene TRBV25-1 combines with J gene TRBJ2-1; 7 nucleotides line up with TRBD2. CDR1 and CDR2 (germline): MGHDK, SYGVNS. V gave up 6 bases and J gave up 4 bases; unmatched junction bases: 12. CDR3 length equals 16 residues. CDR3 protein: CASSRGWEGRYNEQFF. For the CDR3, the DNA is TGTGCCAGCAGCCGCGGATGGGAGGGCCGTTACAATGAGCAGTTCTTC.

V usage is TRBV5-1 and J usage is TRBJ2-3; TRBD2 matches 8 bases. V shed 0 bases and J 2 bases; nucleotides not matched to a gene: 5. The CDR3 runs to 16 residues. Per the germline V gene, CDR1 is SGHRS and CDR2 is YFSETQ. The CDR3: CASSLAVGGDTDTQYF. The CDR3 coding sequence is TGCGCCAGCAGCTTGGCCGTCGGGGGGGACACAGATACGCAGTATTTT.

The CDR3: CASSSQGTGELFF. CDR3 sequence (DNA): TGTGCCAGCAGCTCACAGGGGACCGGGGAGCTGTTTTTT. The genes are TRBV11-2 and TRBJ2-2; 7 bases match TRBD1. With V trimmed by 4 bases and J by 5 bases, 1 base remained unmatched. Germline CDR1 SGHAT, CDR2 FQNNGV. This CDR3 region has 13 residues.

The CDR3 loop reads CASSTQTRSGANVLTF. The CDR3 DNA is TGTGCCAGTAGTACGCAAACTAGATCCGGGGCCAACGTCCTGACTTTC. This sequence joins TRBV19 and TRBJ2-6; maybe TRBD2 (5 bases). This CDR3 has 16 residues. V shed 4 bases and J shed 4 bases, with 14 bases lying between them. Germline loops: CDR1 LNHDA, CDR2 SQIVND (reference sequence).

CDR3 amino acids: CASSQVGLPYNEQFF. CDR3 nucleotide sequence: TGTGCCAGCAGCCAAGTCGGGCTTCCCTACAATGAGCAGTTCTTC. The V and J genes are TRBV14 and TRBJ2-1; D call uncertain. Germline CDR1 SGHDN, CDR2 FVKESK. This CDR3 comprises 15 residues. The V and J ends lost 1 base and 2 bases respectively, with 9 bases between them.

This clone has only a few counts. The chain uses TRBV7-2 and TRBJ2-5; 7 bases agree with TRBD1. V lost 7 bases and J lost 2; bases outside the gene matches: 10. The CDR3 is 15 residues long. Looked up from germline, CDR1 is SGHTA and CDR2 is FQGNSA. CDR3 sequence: CASTLTGTAQETQYF. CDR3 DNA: TGTGCCAGCACCCTAACCGGGACAGCTCAAGAGACCCAGTACTTC.

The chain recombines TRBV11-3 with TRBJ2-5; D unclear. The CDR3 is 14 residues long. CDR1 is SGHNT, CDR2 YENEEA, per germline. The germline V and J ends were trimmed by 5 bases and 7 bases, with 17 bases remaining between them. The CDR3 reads CASSPSRRPGTQYF. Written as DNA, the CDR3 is TGTGCCAGCAGCCCCAGCAGAAGACCGGGGACCCAGTACTTC.

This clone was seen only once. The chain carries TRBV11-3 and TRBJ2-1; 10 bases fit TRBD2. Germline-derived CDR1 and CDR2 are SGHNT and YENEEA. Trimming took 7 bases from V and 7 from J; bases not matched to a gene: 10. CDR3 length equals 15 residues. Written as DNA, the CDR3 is TGTGCCAGCACCGGAGGACTAGCGGTCCCGAATGAGCAGTTCTTC. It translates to CASTGGLAVPNEQFF.

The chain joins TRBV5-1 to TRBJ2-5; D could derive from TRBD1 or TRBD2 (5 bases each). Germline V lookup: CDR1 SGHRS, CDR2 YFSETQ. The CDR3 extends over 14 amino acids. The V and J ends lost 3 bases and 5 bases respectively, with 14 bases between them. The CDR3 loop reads CASSYQRGPETQYF. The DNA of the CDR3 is TGCGCCAGCAGCTATCAACGGGGCCCGGAGACCCAGTACTTC.

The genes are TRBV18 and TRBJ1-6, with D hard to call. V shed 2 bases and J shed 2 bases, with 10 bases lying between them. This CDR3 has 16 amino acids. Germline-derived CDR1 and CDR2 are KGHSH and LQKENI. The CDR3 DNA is TGTGCCAGCTCACCAGACCCAGTACCCTATAATTCACCCCTCCACTTT. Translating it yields CASSPDPVPYNSPLHF.

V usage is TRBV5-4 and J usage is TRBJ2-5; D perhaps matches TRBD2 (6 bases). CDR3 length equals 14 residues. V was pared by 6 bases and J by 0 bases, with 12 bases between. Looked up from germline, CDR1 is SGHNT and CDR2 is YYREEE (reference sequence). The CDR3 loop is CASTQGDYQETQYF. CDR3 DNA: TGTGCCAGCACCCAAGGGGACTACCAAGAGACCCAGTACTTC.

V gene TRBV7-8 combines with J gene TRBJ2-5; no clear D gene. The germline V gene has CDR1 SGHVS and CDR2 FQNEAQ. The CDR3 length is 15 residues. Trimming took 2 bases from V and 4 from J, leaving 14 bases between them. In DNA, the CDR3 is TGTGCCAGCAGCTTACTTCTTCCGAGTGGAGAGACCCAGTACTTC. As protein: CASSLLLPSGETQYF.

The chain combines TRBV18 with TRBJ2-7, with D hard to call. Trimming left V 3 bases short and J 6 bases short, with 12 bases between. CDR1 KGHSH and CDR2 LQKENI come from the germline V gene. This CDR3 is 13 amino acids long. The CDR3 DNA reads TGTGCCAGCTCACCTTCAGAAAGGGCCGAGCAGTACGTC. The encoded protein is CASSPSERAEQYV.

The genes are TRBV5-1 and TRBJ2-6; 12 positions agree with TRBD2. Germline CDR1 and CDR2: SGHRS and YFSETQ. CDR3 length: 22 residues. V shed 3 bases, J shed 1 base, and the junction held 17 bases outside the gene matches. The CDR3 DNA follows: TGCGCCAGCAGCTCCCATTTGCCTTCTAGCGGGGGGGCCAGATCTGGGGCCAACGTCCTGACTTTC. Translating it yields CASSSHLPSSGGARSGANVLTF.

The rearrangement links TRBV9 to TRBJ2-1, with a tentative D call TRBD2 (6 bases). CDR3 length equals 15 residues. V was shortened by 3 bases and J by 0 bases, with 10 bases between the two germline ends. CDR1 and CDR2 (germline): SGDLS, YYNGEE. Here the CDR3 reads CASSDLTSSYNEQFF. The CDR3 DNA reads TGTGCCAGCAGCGACCTGACTAGCTCCTACAATGAGCAGTTCTTC.